This T cell receptor (beta chain) was identified during a study of glioma-infiltrating T cells. Amplification of TCR alpha and beta CDR3 regions from RNA used iRepertoire nested multiplex PCR. Input was about 100-450 ng of tissue mRNA or PBMC total RNA. TCRdb fed the multiplex PCR reads into MiXCR, producing one record per CDR3 protein. This sample yields some 85,000 distinct CDR3 sequences, of which 20% to 25% are seen a single time; approximately 6.7% belongs to the top ten. As concerns this clonotype: Its antigen remains unknown. It may be a read error: a sequence one base away is much more abundant. Without the conserved terminal phenylalanine or tryptophan, this CDR3 likely stems from a read error.

Germline CDR1 SNHLY, CDR2 FYNNEI. The CDR3 has 15 residues. V lost 5 bases, J lost 4 bases, and 8 bases stayed unmatched. Study-level points and caveats: Gliomas, especially low-grade, showed above-expected tissue-blood divergence; non-neoplastic patients showed below.

This TCR was sampled from a human donor with low-grade glioma or glioblastoma, undergoing nonglioma brain surgery, or in good health (not recorded which). V is TRBV2 and J is TRBJ2-3; TRBD2 matches at 8 bases. The sequenced sample was glioma tissue, nonneoplastic brain tissue, or PBMCs (not recorded which). CDR3 bases: TGTGCCAGCAGTAAGACTAGCGAGACATCAGATACGCAGTATATT. Translation: CASSKTSETSDTQYI.